This T cell receptor beta chain was identified during a study of blood T cell repertoires in COVID-19. The overall study: Collection of acute and convalescent COVID-19 samples took place in the United States, Italy and Spain. In each case, the material was cDNA or gDNA derived from T cells, B-cell-depleted T cells, or PBMCs.

As handled by the study authors: Amplification of reference gene primers was used by the study to estimate nucleated cell counts. Produced via immunoSEQ multiplex PCR; TCRdb's table is partial and in-frame only. D and trimming were read from the DNA, whereas the V and J calls and clone size are those reported in that table. In the table there are under 450,000 clones, about 91% of which are singletons. This CDR3 is built from 16 residues. The germline V gene encodes CDR1 MNHNS and CDR2 SASEGT. V shed 0 bases and J shed 0 bases, with 10 bases lying between them. Patients at the Seattle site were enrolled during active infection and followed longitudinally.

The specimen sequenced was peripheral blood. The chain employs TRBV6-1 and TRBJ2-3; tentatively, D is TRBD2 (6 bases). This TCR derives from a woman aged 45-65 years with COVID-19, enrolled during active disease. The CDR3 bases are TGTGCCAGCAGTGAAGCGCTAGCGACCAGCACAGATACGCAGTATTTT. It is translated as CASSEALATSTDTQYF.